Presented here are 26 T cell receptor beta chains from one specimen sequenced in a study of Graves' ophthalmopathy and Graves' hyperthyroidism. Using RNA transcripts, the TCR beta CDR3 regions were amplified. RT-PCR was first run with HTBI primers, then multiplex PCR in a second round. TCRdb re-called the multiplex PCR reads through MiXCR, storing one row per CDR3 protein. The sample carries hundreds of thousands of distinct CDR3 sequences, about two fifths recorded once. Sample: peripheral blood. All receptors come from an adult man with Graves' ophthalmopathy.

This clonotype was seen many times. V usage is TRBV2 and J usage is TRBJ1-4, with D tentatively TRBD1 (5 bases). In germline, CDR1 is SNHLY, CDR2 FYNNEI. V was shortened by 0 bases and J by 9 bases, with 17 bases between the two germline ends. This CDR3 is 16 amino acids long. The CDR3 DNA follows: TGTGCCAGCAGTGAAGCGCCTCGGGGGGGTTTGAAAAAACTGTTTTTT. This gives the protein CASSEAPRGGLKKLFF.

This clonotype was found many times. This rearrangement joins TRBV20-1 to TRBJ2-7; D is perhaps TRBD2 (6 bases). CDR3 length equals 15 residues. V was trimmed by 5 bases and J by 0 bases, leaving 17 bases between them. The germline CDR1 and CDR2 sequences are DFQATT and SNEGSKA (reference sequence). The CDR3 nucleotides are TGCAGTGCTCCCCCCGCAGGGACTGTCTCCTACGAGCAGTACTTC. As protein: CSAPPAGTVSYEQYF.

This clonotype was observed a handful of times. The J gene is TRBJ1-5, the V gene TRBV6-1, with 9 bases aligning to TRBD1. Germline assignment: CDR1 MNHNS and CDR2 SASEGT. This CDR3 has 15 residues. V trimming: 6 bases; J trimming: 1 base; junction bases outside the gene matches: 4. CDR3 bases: TGTGCCAGCAGACTCGGGACAGGGAGCAATCAGCCCCAGCATTTT. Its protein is CASRLGTGSNQPQHF.

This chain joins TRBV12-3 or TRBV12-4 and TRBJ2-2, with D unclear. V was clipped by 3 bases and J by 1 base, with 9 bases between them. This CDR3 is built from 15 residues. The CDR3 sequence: CASSFGPMNTGELFF. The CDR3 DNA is TGTGCCAGCAGTTTTGGTCCGATGAACACCGGGGAGCTGTTTTTT.

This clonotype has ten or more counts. CDR3 loop: CSVSSGSSYEQYF. In nucleotides, the CDR3 is TGCAGCGTATCTAGCGGAAGCTCCTACGAGCAGTACTTC. This chain joins TRBV29-1 and TRBJ2-7; 7 nucleotides match TRBD2. Per germline, CDR1 SQVTM and CDR2 ANQGSEA. The CDR3 is 13 residues long. Losses at the gene ends were 6 bases for V and 0 bases for J; bases not matched to a gene: 5.

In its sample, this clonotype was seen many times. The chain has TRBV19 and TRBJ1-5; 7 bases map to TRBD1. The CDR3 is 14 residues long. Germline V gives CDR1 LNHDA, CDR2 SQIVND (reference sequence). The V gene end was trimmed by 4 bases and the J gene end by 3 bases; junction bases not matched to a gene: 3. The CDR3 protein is CASSNRGPNQPQHF. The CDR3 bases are TGTGCCAGTAGTAACAGGGGTCCCAATCAGCCCCAGCATTTT. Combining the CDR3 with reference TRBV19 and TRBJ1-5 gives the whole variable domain DGGITQSPKYLFRKEGQNVTLSCEQNLNHDAMYWYRQDPGQGLRLIYYSQIVNDFQKGDIAEGYSVSREKKESFPLTVTSAQKNPTAFYLCASSNRGPNQPQHFGDGTRLSIL.

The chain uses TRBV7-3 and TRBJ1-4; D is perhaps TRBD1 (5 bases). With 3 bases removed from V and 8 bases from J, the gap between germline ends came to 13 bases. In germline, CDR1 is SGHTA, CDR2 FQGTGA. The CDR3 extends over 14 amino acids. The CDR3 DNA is TGTGCCAGCAGCTTCCTAGCGGGGGGGGAAAAACTGTTTTTT. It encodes CASSFLAGGEKLFF.

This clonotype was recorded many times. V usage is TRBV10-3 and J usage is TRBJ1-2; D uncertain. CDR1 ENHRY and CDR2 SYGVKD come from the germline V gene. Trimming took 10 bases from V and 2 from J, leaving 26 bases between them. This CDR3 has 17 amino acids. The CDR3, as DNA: TGTGCCAGCATCCGGGCAAGGTCCCCCTTCGCCAACTATGGCTACACCTTC. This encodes CASIRARSPFANYGYTF.

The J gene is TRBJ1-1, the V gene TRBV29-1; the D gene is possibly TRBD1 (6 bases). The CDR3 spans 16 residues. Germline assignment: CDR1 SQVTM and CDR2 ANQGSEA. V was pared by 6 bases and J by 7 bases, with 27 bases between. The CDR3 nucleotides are TGCAGCGTGGAGGGGGTGACAGGATTGAGGACTAATGAAGCTTTCTTT. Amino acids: CSVEGVTGLRTNEAFF.

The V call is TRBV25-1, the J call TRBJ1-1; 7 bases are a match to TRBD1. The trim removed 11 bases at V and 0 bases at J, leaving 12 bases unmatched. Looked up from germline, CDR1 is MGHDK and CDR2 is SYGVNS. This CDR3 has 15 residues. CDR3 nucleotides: TGTGCCCATAATTGGGGAGGGGGCCTGAACACTGAAGCTTTCTTT. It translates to CAHNWGGGLNTEAFF.

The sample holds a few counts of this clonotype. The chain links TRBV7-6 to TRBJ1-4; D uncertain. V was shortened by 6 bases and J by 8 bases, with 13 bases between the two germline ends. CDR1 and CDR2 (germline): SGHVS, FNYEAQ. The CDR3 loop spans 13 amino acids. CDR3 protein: CASSPWAREKLFF. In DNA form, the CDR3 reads TGTGCCAGCAGTCCCTGGGCCCGGGAAAAACTGTTTTTT.

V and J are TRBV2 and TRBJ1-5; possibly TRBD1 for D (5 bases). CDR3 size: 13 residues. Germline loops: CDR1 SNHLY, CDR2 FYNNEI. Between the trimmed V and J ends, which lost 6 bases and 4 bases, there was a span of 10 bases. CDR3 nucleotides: TGTGCCAGCAGCGGACGACAGAATCAGCCCCAGCATTTT. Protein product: CASSGRQNQPQHF. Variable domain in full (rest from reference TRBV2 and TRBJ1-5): EPEVTQTPSHQVTQMGQEVILRCVPISNHLYFYWYRQILGQKVEFLVSFYNNEISEKSEIFDDQFSVERPDGSNFTLKIRSTKLEDSAMYFCASSGRQNQPQHFGDGTRLSIL.

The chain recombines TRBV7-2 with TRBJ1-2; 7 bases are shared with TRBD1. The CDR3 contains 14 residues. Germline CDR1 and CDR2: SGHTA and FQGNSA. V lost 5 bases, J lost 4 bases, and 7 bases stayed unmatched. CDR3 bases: TGTGCCAGCAGCCGGGGACAGAGGACCTATGGCTACACCTTC. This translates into CASSRGQRTYGYTF.

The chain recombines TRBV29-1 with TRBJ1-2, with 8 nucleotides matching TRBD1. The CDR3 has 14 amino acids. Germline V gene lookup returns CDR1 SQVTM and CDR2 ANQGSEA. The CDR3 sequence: CSARQGIGNYGYTF. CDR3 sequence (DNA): TGCAGTGCAAGACAGGGGATCGGCAACTATGGCTACACCTTC. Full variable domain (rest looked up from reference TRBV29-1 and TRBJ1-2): SAVISQKPSRDICQRGTSLTIQCQVDSQVTMMFWYRQQPGQSLTLIATANQGSEATYESGFVIDKFPISRPNLTFSTLTVSNMSPEDSSIYLCSARQGIGNYGYTFGSGTRLTVV.

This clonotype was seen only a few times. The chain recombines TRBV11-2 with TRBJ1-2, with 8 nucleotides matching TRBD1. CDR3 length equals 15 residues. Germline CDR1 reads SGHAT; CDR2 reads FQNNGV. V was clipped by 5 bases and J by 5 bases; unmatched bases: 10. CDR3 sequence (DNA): TGTGCCAGCAGCCAAGCTGAGGACAGGGTATATGGCTACACCTTC. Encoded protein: CASSQAEDRVYGYTF.

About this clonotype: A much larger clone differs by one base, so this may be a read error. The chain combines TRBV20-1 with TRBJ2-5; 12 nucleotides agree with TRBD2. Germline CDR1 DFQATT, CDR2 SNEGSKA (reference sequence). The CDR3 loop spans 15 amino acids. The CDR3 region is CSARTSGDLSEAQYF. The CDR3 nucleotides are TGCAGTGCCCGGACTAGCGGGGACCTATCAGAGGCCCAGTACTTC.

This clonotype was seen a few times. The CDR3 is CASSQQPGRLGETQYF. The DNA for the CDR3 is TGTGCCAGCAGTCAACAACCGGGACGCCTCGGGGAGACCCAGTACTTC. V is TRBV27 and J is TRBJ2-5; D is perhaps TRBD1 or TRBD2 (5 bases each). The CDR3 runs to 16 residues. V was trimmed by 5 bases and J by 5 bases, leaving 21 bases between them. The V gene's germline CDR1 is MNHEY and CDR2 SMNVEV (reference sequence).

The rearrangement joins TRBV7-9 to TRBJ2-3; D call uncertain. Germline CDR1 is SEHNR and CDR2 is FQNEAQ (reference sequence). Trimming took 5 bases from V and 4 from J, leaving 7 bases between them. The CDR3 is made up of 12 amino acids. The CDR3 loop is CASSPRPDTQYF. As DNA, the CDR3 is TGTGCCAGCAGCCCTCGGCCAGATACGCAGTATTTT.

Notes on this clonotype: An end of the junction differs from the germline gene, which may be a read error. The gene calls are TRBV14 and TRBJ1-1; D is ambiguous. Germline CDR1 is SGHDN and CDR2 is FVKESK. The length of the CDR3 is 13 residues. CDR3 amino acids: CASSPRMNAEAFF. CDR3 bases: TGTGCCAGCAGCCCTCGGATGAACGCTGAAGCTTTCTTT.

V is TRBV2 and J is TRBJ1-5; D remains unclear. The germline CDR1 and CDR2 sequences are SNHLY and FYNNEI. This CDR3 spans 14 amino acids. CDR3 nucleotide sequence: TGTGCGGTCAGTGTAGGAAGGGCTTCTCAGCCCCAGCATTTT. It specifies CAVSVGRASQPQHF.

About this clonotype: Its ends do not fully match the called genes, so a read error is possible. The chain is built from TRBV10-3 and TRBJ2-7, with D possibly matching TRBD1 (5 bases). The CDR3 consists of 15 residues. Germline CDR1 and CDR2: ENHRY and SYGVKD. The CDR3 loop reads CASSLVGPGAYEQYF. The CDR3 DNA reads TGTGCCAGCAGTTTAGTGGGGCCCGGCGCCTACGAGCAGTACTTC.

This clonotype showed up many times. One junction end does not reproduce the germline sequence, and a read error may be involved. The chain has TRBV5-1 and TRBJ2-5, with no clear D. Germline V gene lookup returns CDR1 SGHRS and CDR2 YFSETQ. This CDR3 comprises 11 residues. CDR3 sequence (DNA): TGTGCCAGCAGTAGACAAGAGACCCAGTACTTC. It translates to CASSRQETQYF.

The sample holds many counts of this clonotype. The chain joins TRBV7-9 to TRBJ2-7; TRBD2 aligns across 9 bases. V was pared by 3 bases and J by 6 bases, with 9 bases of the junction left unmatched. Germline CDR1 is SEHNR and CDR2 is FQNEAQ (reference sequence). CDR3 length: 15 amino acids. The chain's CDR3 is CASSLTSGTSREQYF. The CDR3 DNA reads TGTGCCAGCAGCTTGACTAGCGGTACCTCCCGCGAGCAGTACTTC.

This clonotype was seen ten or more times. In nucleotides, the CDR3 is TGTGCCAGCAGCTTCAGCCCGGGACAGCCGTCCAATCAGCCCCAGCATTTT. Translation gives CASSFSPGQPSNQPQHF. The J gene is TRBJ1-5, the V gene TRBV7-6; TRBD1 matches 7 bases. V shed 3 bases and J 3 bases; nucleotides not matched to a gene: 11. This CDR3 spans 17 amino acids. Germline assignment: CDR1 SGHVS and CDR2 FNYEAQ.

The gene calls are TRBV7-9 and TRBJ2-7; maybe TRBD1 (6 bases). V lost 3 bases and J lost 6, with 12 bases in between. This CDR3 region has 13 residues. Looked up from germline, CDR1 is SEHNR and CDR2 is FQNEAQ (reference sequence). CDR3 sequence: CASSFPRGREQYF. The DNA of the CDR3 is TGTGCCAGCAGCTTCCCCAGGGGACGCGAGCAGTACTTC.

The CDR3 coding sequence is TGTGCCAGCAGCTCCCGCCCGGACAGGCTTCCTTATGGCTACACCTTC. It yields the protein CASSSRPDRLPYGYTF. The V call is TRBV7-6, the J call TRBJ1-2; 7 positions agree with TRBD1. Per germline, CDR1 SGHVS and CDR2 FNYEAQ. V was clipped by 4 bases and J by 5 bases; unmatched bases: 13. CDR3 length equals 16 residues.